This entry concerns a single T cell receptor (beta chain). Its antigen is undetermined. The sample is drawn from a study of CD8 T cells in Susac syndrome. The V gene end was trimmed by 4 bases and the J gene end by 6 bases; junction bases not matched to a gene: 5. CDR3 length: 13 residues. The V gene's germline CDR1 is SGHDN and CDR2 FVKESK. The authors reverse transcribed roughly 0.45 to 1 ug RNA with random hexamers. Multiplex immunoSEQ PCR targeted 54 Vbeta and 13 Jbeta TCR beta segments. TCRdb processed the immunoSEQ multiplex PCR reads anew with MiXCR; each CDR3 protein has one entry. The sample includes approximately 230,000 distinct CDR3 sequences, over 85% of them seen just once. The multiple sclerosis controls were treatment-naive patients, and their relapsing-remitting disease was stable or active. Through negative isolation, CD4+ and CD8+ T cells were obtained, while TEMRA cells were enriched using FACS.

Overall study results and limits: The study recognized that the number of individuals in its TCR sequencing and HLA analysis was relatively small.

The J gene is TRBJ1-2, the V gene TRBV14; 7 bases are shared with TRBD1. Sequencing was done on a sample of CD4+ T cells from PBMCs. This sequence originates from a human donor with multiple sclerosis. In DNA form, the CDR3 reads TGTGCCAGCAGCCGGACAGGACGGAATGGCTACACCTTC. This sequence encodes CASSRTGRNGYTF.